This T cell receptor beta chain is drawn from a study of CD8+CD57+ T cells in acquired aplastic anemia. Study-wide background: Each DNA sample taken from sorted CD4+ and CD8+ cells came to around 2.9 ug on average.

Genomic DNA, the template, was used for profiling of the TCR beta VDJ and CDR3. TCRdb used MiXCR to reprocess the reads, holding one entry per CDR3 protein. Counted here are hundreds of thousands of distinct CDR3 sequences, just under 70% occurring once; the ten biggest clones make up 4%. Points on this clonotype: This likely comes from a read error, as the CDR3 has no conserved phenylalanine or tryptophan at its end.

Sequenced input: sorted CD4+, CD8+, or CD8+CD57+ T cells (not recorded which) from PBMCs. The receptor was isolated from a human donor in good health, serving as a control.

CDR3: CASSFIGDGYTG. The CDR3 nucleotides are TGTGCCAGCAGTTTCATAGGGGATGGCTACACCGGC. This sequence joins TRBV12-3 or TRBV12-4 and TRBJ1-2; D might be TRBD1 (5 bases). Trimming took off 3 bases at V and 6 bases at J, with 8 bases between the two ends. This CDR3 has 12 residues.